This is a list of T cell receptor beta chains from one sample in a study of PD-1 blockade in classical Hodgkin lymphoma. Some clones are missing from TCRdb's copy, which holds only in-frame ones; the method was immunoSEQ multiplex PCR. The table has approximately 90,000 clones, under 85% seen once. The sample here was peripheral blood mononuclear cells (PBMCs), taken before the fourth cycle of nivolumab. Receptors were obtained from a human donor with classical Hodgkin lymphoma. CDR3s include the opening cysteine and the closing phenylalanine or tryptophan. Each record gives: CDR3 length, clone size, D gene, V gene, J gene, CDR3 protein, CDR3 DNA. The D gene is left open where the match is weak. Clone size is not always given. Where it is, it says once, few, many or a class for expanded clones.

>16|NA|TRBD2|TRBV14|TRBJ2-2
CASSLTSGRNTGELFF
TGTGCCAGCAGCCTTACTAGCGGTAGAAACACCGGGGAGCTGTTTTTT
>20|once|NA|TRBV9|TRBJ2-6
CASSVASREGLGAGANVLTF
TGTGCCAGCAGCGTAGCTTCGCGGGAAGGGCTAGGGGCTGGGGCCAACGTCCTGACTTTC
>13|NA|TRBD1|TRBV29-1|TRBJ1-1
CSAQGASGTEAFF
TGCAGCGCACAGGGGGCGAGTGGCACTGAAGCTTTCTTT
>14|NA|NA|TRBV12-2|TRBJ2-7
CASRSGRRPYEQYF
TGTGCAAGTCGCTCCGGGCGGCGACCCTACGAGCAGTACTTC
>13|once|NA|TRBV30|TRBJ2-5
CAWSRAAQETQYF
TGTGCCTGGAGTAGGGCTGCGCAAGAGACCCAGTACTTC
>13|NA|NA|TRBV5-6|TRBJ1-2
CASSLAGREGYTF
TGTGCCAGCAGCTTGGCAGGGCGCGAAGGCTACACCTTC
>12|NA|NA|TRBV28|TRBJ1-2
CASWGQAYGYTF
TGTGCCAGTTGGGGGCAGGCCTATGGCTACACCTTC
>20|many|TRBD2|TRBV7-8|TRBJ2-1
CASSLSPGLAGGSSYNEQFF
TGTGCCAGCAGCCTATCCCCGGGACTAGCGGGAGGAAGCTCCTACAATGAGCAGTTCTTC
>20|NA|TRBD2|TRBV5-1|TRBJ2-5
CASSLAPQQRLAGGQETQYF
TGCGCCAGCAGCTTGGCTCCCCAACAACGACTAGCGGGCGGCCAAGAGACCCAGTACTTC
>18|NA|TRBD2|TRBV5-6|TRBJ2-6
CASSLPLAGGSGANVLTF
TGTGCCAGCAGCCTACCCCTAGCGGGGGGTTCTGGGGCCAACGTCCTGACTTTC
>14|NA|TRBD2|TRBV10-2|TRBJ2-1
CASRLGEGLGEQFF
TGCGCCAGCAGGTTGGGGGAGGGCCTGGGTGAGCAGTTCTTC
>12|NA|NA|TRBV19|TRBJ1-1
CASSIVDTEAFF
TGTGCCAGTAGTATAGTCGACACTGAAGCTTTCTTT
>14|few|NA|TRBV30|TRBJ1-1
CAWTPDGTYTEAFF
TGTGCCTGGACCCCTGATGGGACTTACACTGAAGCTTTCTTT
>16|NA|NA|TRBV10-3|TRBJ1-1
CAISERQVGSNTEAFF
TGTGCCATCAGTGAGCGACAGGTAGGGTCAAACACTGAAGCTTTCTTT
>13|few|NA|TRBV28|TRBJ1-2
CASSLLAFYGYTF
TGTGCCAGCAGCCTCTTGGCCTTTTATGGCTACACCTTC
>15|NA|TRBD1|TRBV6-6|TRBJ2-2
CASTPPGQVTGELFF
TGTGCCAGCACCCCCCCCGGACAGGTCACCGGGGAGCTGTTTTTT
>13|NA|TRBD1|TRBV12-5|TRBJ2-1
CASGFGQGYEQFF
TGTGCTAGTGGTTTTGGACAGGGCTATGAGCAGTTCTTC
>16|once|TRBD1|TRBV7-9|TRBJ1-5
CASSLEGTGANQPQHF
TGTGCCAGCAGCTTAGAAGGGACAGGGGCTAATCAGCCCCAGCATTTT
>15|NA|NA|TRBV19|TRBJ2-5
CASSRMGPSQETQYF
TGTGCCAGTAGTAGAATGGGACCATCGCAGGAGACCCAGTACTTC
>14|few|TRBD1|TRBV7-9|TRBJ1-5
CASSAAGGGQPQHF
TGTGCCAGCAGCGCAGCAGGGGGAGGTCAGCCCCAGCATTTT
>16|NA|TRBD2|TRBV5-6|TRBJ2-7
CASSPIPSGRLYEQYF
TGTGCCAGCAGCCCCATCCCTAGCGGGAGGCTCTACGAGCAGTACTTC
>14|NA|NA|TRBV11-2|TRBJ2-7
CASSWGPSSYEQYF
TGTGCCAGCAGCTGGGGGCCTAGCTCCTACGAGCAGTACTTC
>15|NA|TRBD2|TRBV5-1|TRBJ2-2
CASSYLAGDTGELFF
TGCGCCAGCAGCTACCTAGCGGGAGACACCGGGGAGCTGTTTTTT